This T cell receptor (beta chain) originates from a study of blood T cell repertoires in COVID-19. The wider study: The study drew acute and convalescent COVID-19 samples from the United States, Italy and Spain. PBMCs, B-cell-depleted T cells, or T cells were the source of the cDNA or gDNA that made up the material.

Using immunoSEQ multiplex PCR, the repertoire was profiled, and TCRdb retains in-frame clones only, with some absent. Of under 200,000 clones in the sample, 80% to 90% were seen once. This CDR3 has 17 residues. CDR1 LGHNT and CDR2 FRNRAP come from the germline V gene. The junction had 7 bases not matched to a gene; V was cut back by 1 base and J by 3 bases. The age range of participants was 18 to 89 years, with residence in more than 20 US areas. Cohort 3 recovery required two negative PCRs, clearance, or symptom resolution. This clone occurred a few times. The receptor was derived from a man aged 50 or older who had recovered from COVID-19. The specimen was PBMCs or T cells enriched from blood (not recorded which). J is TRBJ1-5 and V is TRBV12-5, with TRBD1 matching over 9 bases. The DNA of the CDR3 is TGTGCTAGTGGTTTGGGGGATGGGACAGGGACCAATCAGCCCCAGCATTTT. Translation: CASGLGDGTGTNQPQHF.